This T cell receptor beta chain was identified during a study of blood T cells in healthy people across ages. This clonotype was observed a handful of times. The V end was cut by 5 bases, the J end by 7 bases, with 9 bases between. CDR3 length equals 12 residues. Germline CDR1 MGHDK, CDR2 SYGVNS. Primers used in a second PCR of about 6 to 11 cycles were a sample-barcoded 5' primer and a J-beta primer mix. Using its own MiXCR run on the 5' RACE reads, TCRdb lists one record per CDR3 protein. The table has about 750,000 distinct CDR3 sequences, 53% seen once. The sequenced sample consisted of blood. The TCR sequence derives from a man older than 75 in good health. The chain links TRBV25-1 to TRBJ2-4; D call uncertain. As DNA, the CDR3 is TGTGCCAGCAGTCGATGGGTGAACATTCAGTACTTC. Protein: CASSRWVNIQYF.